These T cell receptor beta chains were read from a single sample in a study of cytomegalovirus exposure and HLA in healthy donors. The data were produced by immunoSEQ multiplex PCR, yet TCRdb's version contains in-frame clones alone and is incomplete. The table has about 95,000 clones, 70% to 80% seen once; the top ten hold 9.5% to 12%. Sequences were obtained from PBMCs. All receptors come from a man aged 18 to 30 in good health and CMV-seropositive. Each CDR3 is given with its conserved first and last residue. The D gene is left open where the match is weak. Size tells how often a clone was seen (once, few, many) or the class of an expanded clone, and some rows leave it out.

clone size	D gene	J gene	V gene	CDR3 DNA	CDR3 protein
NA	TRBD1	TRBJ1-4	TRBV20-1	TGCAGTGCTAGATACAGGGGGCGGGTGTTTTTT	CSARYRGRVFF
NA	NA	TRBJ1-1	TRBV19	TGTGCCAGTAGTATCCTATTACGGGACACTGAAGCTTTCTTT	CASSILLRDTEAFF
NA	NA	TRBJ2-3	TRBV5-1	TGCGCCAGCAGCTTGGGCGGGCCGGCAGATACGCAGTATTTT	CASSLGGPADTQYF
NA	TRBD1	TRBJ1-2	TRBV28	TGTGCCAGCAGTGCGTTCCTATACTCCGGGACAGGGGTAAGGGAAGGCTACACCTTC	CASSAFLYSGTGVREGYTF
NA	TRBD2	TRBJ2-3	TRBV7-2	TGTGCCAGCAGCGTAAATAGCGGGGCCGCAGATACGCAGTATTTT	CASSVNSGAADTQYF
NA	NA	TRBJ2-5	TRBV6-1	TGTGCCAGCAGTGAAGGTGGTAGTCAAGAGACCCAGTACTTC	CASSEGGSQETQYF
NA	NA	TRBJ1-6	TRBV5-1	TGCGCCAGCAGCTTGCAGCGTCGACAGAATAATTCACCCCTCCACTTT	CASSLQRRQNNSPLHF
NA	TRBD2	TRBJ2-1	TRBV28	TGTGCCAGCAGTTCAGGTTCAGCGGGGAGCTACAATGAGCAGTTCTTC	CASSSGSAGSYNEQFF
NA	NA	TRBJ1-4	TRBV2	TGTGCCAGCACCCACCGAGGGTTGGATGAAAAACTGTTTTTT	CASTHRGLDEKLFF
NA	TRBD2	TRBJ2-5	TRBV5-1	TGCGCCAGCAGCTTGGAACTAGCGGGGGTAGAGACCCAGTACTTC	CASSLELAGVETQYF
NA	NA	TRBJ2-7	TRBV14	TGTGCCAGCAGCCAAGAGGGGGGGCAGAGATACGAGCAGTACTTC	CASSQEGGQRYEQYF
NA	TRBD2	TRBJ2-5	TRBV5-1	TGCGCCAGCAGCTACGTAGCGGGCCCGGGCGCAGAGACCCAGTACTTC	CASSYVAGPGAETQYF
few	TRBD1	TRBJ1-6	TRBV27	TGTGCCAGCAGTTTACAACAGGGGGCTTGGTCACCCCTCCACTTT	CASSLQQGAWSPLHF
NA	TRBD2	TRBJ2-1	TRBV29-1	TGCAGCGTTGAGGGGGGAGGGAAACTAACATACAATGAGCAGTTCTTC	CSVEGGGKLTYNEQFF
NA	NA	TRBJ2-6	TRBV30	TGTGCCTGGAGTGTAGGAGGGTCTGGGGCCAACGTCCTGACTTTC	CAWSVGGSGANVLTF
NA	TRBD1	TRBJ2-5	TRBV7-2	TGTGCCAGCAGCTTAACCCAGGGGGAGAAAGAGACCCAGTACTTC	CASSLTQGEKETQYF
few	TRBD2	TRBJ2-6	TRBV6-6	TGTGCCTGTGGGGAGGGTGGGGCCAACGTCCTGACTTTC	CACGEGGANVLTF
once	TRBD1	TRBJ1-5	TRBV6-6	TGTGCCAGCACCTTGACAGGGGGAAGCAATCAGCCCCAGCATTTT	CASTLTGGSNQPQHF
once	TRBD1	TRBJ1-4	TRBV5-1	TGCGCCAGCAGCCGGACAGGAGAAAAACTGTTTTTT	CASSRTGEKLFF
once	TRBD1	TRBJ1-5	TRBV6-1	TGTGCCAGCAGTGAACGAGGCGGACAGGCGATCAATCAGCCCCAGCATTTT	CASSERGGQAINQPQHF
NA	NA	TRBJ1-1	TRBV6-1	TGTGCCAGCAGTGAGGGGCAAGGCACTGAAGCTTTCTTT	CASSEGQGTEAFF
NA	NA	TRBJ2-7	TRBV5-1	TGCGCCAGCAGCCTAGGGGGGGGCGAGCAGTACTTC	CASSLGGGEQYF
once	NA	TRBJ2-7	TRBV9	TGTGCCAGCAGCGTAGGTCCTTCCCTGTCCTACGAGCAGTACTTC	CASSVGPSLSYEQYF
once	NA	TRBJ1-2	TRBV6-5	TGTGCCAGCACCGAGACCAACGGGGGCTACACCTTC	CASTETNGGYTF
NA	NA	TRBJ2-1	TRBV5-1	TGCGCCAGCAGCCTGCAGGGCCAGGACAATGAGCAGTTCTTC	CASSLQGQDNEQFF
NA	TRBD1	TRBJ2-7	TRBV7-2	TGTGCCAAGGGACAGTTCTACGAGCAGTACTTC	CAKGQFYEQYF
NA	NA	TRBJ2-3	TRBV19	TGTGCCAGTAAGAGGGAGTCGTTTGGCACAGATACGCAGTATTTT	CASKRESFGTDTQYF
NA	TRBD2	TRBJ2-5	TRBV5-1	TGCGCCAGCAGCTTGGCCCAGCCGGGAGGAGAGACCCAGTACTTC	CASSLAQPGGETQYF
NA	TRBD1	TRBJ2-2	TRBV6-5	TGTGCCAGCAGACCTACAGGGGACACCGGGGAGCTGTTTTTT	CASRPTGDTGELFF
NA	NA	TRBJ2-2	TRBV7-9	TGTGCCAGCCCCGACAGAGACACCGGGGAGCTGTTTTTT	CASPDRDTGELFF
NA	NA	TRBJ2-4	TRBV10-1	TGCGCCAGCAGGGGACGTCCTTCGGAGGGCGTTCAGTACTTC	CASRGRPSEGVQYF
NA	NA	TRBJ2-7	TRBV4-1	TGCGCCAGCAGCCACGGGGCAGGGGCCTACGAGCAGTACTTC	CASSHGAGAYEQYF
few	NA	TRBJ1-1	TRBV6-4	TGTGCCAGCAGTGACGGGAGAGACACCTCTGAAGCTTTCTTT	CASSDGRDTSEAFF
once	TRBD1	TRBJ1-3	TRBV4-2	TGTGCCAGCAAAAACCGGGACAGATTCTCTGGAAACACCATATATTTT	CASKNRDRFSGNTIYF
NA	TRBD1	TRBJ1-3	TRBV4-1	TGCGCCAGCAGCCAAGCCGGGACAGACTCTGGAAACACCCTATATTTT	CASSQAGTDSGNTLYF
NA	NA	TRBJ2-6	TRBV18	TGTGCCAGCTCACCCCCCGGGTCTAAACTCTCTGGGGCCAACGTCCTGACTTTC	CASSPPGSKLSGANVLTF
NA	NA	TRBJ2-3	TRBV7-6	TGTGCCAGCAGCTTAGCGGTCCACATCGATACGCAGTATTTT	CASSLAVHIDTQYF
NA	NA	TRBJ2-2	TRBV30	TGTGCCTGGAGCCCGGGACACCAAACCGGGGAGCTGTTTTTT	CAWSPGHQTGELFF
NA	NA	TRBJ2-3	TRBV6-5	TGTGCCAGCAGTTACTCCGAGCGCGATACGCAGTATTTT	CASSYSERDTQYF
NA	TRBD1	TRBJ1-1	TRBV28	TGTGCCAGCAGCAAAGGGACAGTGAACACTGAAGCTTTCTTT	CASSKGTVNTEAFF
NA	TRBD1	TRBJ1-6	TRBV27	TGTGCCAGCAGTTCCGAGGGACAGGGGGATTCACCCCTCCACTTT	CASSSEGQGDSPLHF
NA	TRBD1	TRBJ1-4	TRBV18	TGTGCCAGCTCGCAGGGGGGTGAAAAACTGTTTTTT	CASSQGGEKLFF
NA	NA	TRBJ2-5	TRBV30	TGTGCCGGGATACGGGTCCAAGAGACCCAGTACTTC	CAGIRVQETQYF
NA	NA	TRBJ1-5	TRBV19	TGTGCCAGTATGTTGGGCACCCGCAATCAGCCCCAGCATTTT	CASMLGTRNQPQHF
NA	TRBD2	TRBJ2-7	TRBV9	TGTGCCAGCAGCCCGGGAGGGGAAAACTACGAGCAGTACTTC	CASSPGGENYEQYF
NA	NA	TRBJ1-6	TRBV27	TGTGCCAGCAGTTTAGGTCAGACAACTTCACCCCTCCACTTT	CASSLGQTTSPLHF
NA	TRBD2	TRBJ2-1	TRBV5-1	TGCGCCAGCAGCTGGGGACTAGCGGGCAACAATGAGCAGTTCTTC	CASSWGLAGNNEQFF